This record covers a single TCR beta chain. The antigen remains undetermined. This record belongs to a study of T cell responses to AZD1222 COVID-19 vaccine. On the study more broadly: Whether given at about 4 or about 12 weeks, second doses were pooled. Points from the study as a whole: Vaccine-related CD4 TCRs covered spike, predominating at 160-218 and 743-854.

V was clipped by 6 bases and J by 6 bases, with 14 bases between them. There are 13 residues in the CDR3. Germline CDR1 reads MNHEY; CDR2 reads SVGAGI. Assay used: immunoSEQ multiplex PCR; TCRdb lists only in-frame clones, some missing. The table lists about 130,000 clones, approximately 83% of them singletons. This sequence was found in an adult in good health. The V gene is TRBV6-5, the J gene TRBJ1-1, with D possibly being TRBD1 (6 bases). Here the sequenced sample was peripheral blood, taken on day 0 of AZD1222 vaccination. The CDR3 nucleotides read TGTGCCAGCAGGTCGAGGGGGTTCGCTGAAGCTTTCTTT. Encoded protein: CASRSRGFAEAFF.